These 27 T cell receptor beta chains originate from one sample sequenced in a study of blood T cells in healthy people across ages. The use of a sample-barcoded 5' primer and a J-beta primer mix characterized a second PCR of 7 to 11 cycles. TCRdb re-analysed the 5' RACE reads in MiXCR, keeping a single row per CDR3 protein. The sample yields about 970,000 distinct CDR3 sequences, 45% to 60% seen once. Specimen: blood. These receptors all stem from a woman between 55 and 75 years old in good health.

This chain uses TRBV15 with TRBJ2-3; the D gene could be TRBD1 or TRBD2 (6 bases each). The V end lost 4 bases, the J end lost 3 bases, and 14 bases lay between the germline ends. CDR1 and CDR2 (germline): LNHNV, YYDKDF (reference sequence). The CDR3 runs 15 residues. The CDR3 DNA reads TGTGCCACCAGCAAAGGAGGGGGGAGTACAGATACGCAGTATTTT. This sequence encodes CATSKGGGSTDTQYF.

The chain employs TRBV28 and TRBJ2-5, with TRBD1 matching over 10 bases. V dropped 5 bases and J dropped 6; count of bases not matched to a gene: 3. The CDR3 is 13 residues long. From germline, CDR1 is MDHEN and CDR2 SYDVKM. The CDR3 region is CASSLGQGKTQYF. The CDR3 nucleotides read TGTGCCAGCAGTCTGGGACAGGGGAAGACCCAGTACTTC. Full variable domain (remainder filled in from reference TRBV28 and TRBJ2-5): DVKVTQSSRYLVKRTGEKVFLECVQDMDHENMFWYRQDPGLGLRLIYFSYDVKMKEKGDIPEGYSVSREKKERFSLILESASTNQTSMYLCASSLGQGKTQYFGPGTRLLVL.

This clonotype has more than one count but fewer than ten. The chain uses TRBV20-1 and TRBJ1-1, with D possibly matching TRBD1 (6 bases). V lost 5 bases and J lost 3, with 10 bases in between. This CDR3 comprises 12 residues. The germline V gene has CDR1 DFQATT and CDR2 SNEGSKA (reference sequence). The CDR3 sequence: CSARTADTEAFF. CDR3 DNA sequence: TGCAGTGCTCGGACAGCGGACACTGAAGCTTTCTTT.

The J gene is TRBJ2-7, the V gene TRBV7-9; 9 bases fit TRBD2. The germline V gene has CDR1 SEHNR and CDR2 FQNEAQ (reference sequence). With 1 base clipped from V and 2 bases from J, the junction kept 15 bases outside the gene matches. This CDR3 has 19 amino acids. The CDR3: CASSLGSGRASGTPYEQYF. The CDR3 nucleotides are TGTGCCAGCAGCTTAGGGTCCGGAAGGGCTAGCGGGACGCCCTACGAGCAGTACTTC.

This clonotype was observed a handful of times. The chain is built from TRBV28 and TRBJ1-2; D gene uncertain. The germline V gene has CDR1 MDHEN and CDR2 SYDVKM. The ends were cut back, 6 bases at V and 6 bases at J, with 11 bases in the middle. This CDR3 contains 12 residues. The CDR3 sequence: CASSLSSDGYTF. The CDR3 DNA reads TGTGCCAGCAGCCTCTCATCTGATGGCTACACCTTC.

The chain has TRBV5-1 and TRBJ2-3; no clear D. V shed 0 bases and J shed 4 bases, with 9 bases lying between them. Germline CDR1 SGHRS, CDR2 YFSETQ. CDR3 length: 14 amino acids. The CDR3 loop reads CASSLGSNADTQYF. DNA for the CDR3: TGCGCCAGCAGCTTGGGAAGTAATGCAGATACGCAGTATTTT. Supplemented by reference TRBV5-1 and TRBJ2-3, the full variable domain reads KAGVTQTPRYLIKTRGQQVTLSCSPISGHRSVSWYQQTPGQGLQFLFEYFSETQRNKGNFPGRFSGRQFSNSRSEMNVSTLELGDSALYLCASSLGSNADTQYFGPGTRLTVL.

CDR3: CASTRGGGSYEQYF. The CDR3 DNA sequence: TGTGCCAGCACCAGGGGAGGGGGCTCCTACGAGCAGTACTTC. This chain uses TRBV5-6 with TRBJ2-7, with D perhaps matching TRBD2 (7 bases). The CDR3 loop spans 14 amino acids. Germline CDR1 and CDR2: SGHDT and YYEEEE. V lost 6 bases, J lost 0 bases, and 13 bases lay in between.

The CDR3 DNA reads as TGTGCCAGCAGCGAGGGGTCGGGAGCCACCTACGAGCAGTACTTC. Amino acids: CASSEGSGATYEQYF. V and J are TRBV9 and TRBJ2-5, with a weak D call TRBD2 (6 bases). The J call may be incorrect, as the DNA end agrees better with TRBJ2-7. The CDR3 loop spans 15 amino acids. CDR1 and CDR2 (germline): SGDLS, YYNGEE.

The chain couples TRBV6-6 to TRBJ2-7, with D possibly matching TRBD2 (5 bases). The CDR3 is made up of 15 amino acids. Trimming cost V 6 bases and J 3 bases, with 18 bases left between them. Germline lookup yields CDR1 MNHNY and CDR2 SVGAGI (reference sequence). CDR3: CASRNPTTGVYEQYF. DNA for the CDR3: TGTGCCAGCAGAAACCCGACTACCGGGGTCTACGAGCAGTACTTC.

The V gene is TRBV4-1, the J gene TRBJ1-4; D perhaps matches TRBD1 (5 bases). Trimming stripped 0 bases from V and 0 bases from J, with 20 bases between. The CDR3 length is 20 residues. In germline, CDR1 is MGHRA, CDR2 YSYEKL. The CDR3 bases are TGCGCCAGCAGCCAAGATGGCACAGGAGAGGCAAGTTCAACTAATGAAAAACTGTTTTTT. Amino acids: CASSQDGTGEASSTNEKLFF.

The rearrangement joins TRBV19 to TRBJ2-7; TRBD2 agrees at 9 bases. Unmatched junction bases numbered 11, after V lost 3 bases and J lost 2 bases. CDR1 is LNHDA and CDR2 is SQIVND in the germline V gene (reference sequence). This CDR3 has 17 residues. The CDR3 DNA reads as TGTGCCAGTAGTATTCTCCGTACGCGGGAGGGCCCCTACGAGCAGTACTTC. This codes for CASSILRTREGPYEQYF.

The rearrangement links TRBV9 to TRBJ2-1; D might be TRBD2 (5 bases). The germline gives CDR1 SGDLS, CDR2 YYNGEE. The V and J ends lost 0 bases and 15 bases respectively, with 16 bases between them. This CDR3 comprises 13 residues. The CDR3 DNA sequence: TGTGCCAGCAGCGTAGGGGTGAAAGCGGCCACGTTCTTC. This codes for CASSVGVKAATFF. The full variable domain, its missing parts supplied by reference TRBV9 and TRBJ2-1, is DSGVTQTPKHLITATGQRVTLRCSPRSGDLSVYWYQQSLDQGLQFLIQYYNGEERAKGNILERFSAQQFPDLHSELNLSSLELGDSALYFCASSVGVKAATFFGPGTRLTVL.

This clonotype has a handful of counts. This rearrangement joins TRBV9 to TRBJ2-3; D gene ambiguous. Germline assignment: CDR1 SGDLS and CDR2 YYNGEE. The CDR3 spans 15 residues. V lost 2 bases and J lost 2, with 12 bases in between. The CDR3 DNA reads TGTGCCAGCAGCGTGGTAGCAACCGCCACAGATACGCAGTATTTT. Its translation: CASSVVATATDTQYF.

This clonotype has only a few counts. V and J are TRBV7-9 and TRBJ1-1; 8 nucleotides line up with TRBD1. Germline CDR1 is SEHNR and CDR2 is FQNEAQ (reference sequence). V was clipped by 4 bases and J by 0 bases; unmatched bases: 4. The CDR3 is made up of 15 amino acids. The CDR3: CASSSWTGMNTEAFF. In nucleotides, the CDR3 is TGTGCCAGCAGCTCGTGGACAGGGATGAACACTGAAGCTTTCTTT.

The chain links TRBV21-1 to TRBJ2-7. TRBV21-1 is termed a pseudogene. The CDR3 is 15 residues long. The CDR3 loop is CASSRGRPVLYEQYF. The CDR3 region has the DNA TGTGCCAGCAGCAGAGGCCGGCCGGTGTTGTACGAGCAGTACTTC.

The V call is TRBV28, the J call TRBJ2-7; no definite D call. Germline CDR1 MDHEN, CDR2 SYDVKM. This CDR3 has 14 amino acids. Trimming removed 3 bases from V and 0 bases from J, with 9 bases in between. The DNA for the CDR3 is TGTGCCAGCAGTTTTGCTGATTCCTCCTACGAGCAGTACTTC. Translated, it gives CASSFADSSYEQYF.

This clonotype occurred a few times. This chain connects TRBV11-2 to TRBJ2-4; 9 nucleotides align to TRBD1. The DNA end is a closer match to TRBJ2-7, so the J assignment may be wrong. Germline CDR1 reads SGHAT; CDR2 reads FQNNGV. This CDR3 is built from 17 residues. CDR3 sequence (DNA): TGTGCCAGCAGCTTAGAATTTTGGGACAGGGTCGGCTACGAGCAGTACTTC. It specifies CASSLEFWDRVGYEQYF.

The chain recombines TRBV6-2 or TRBV6-3 with TRBJ2-1; 9 nucleotides match TRBD2. V gave up 11 bases and J gave up 9 bases; unmatched junction bases: 11. The CDR3 runs to 13 residues. Per the germline V gene, CDR1 is MNHEY and CDR2 is SVGEGT. The CDR3 nucleotides are TGTGCCGTCGCGTTGCGGGAGGGTACTGAGCAGTTCTTC. Encoded protein: CAVALREGTEQFF.

The chain employs TRBV27 and TRBJ2-7; D gene uncertain. The CDR3 length is 14 residues. The V gene lost 8 bases and the J gene lost 0 bases, with 14 bases spanning the gap. Germline CDR1 MNHEY, CDR2 SMNVEV (reference sequence). CDR3 coding DNA: TGTGCCAGCGCTCCAAGGCCAACCTCCTACGAGCAGTACTTC. Its translation is CASAPRPTSYEQYF.

The chain joins TRBV25-1 to TRBJ2-7; possibly TRBD1 for D (5 bases). V was shortened by 4 bases and J by 6 bases, with 13 bases between the two germline ends. The CDR3 contains 13 residues. Germline CDR1 reads MGHDK; CDR2 reads SYGVNS. This CDR3 is CASSVQLGAEQYF. The DNA for the CDR3 is TGTGCCAGCAGTGTCCAGTTAGGGGCCGAGCAGTACTTC.

The chain employs TRBV4-1 and TRBJ2-5; 12 bases fit TRBD2. Germline assignment: CDR1 MGHRA and CDR2 YSYEKL. The V gene end was trimmed by 3 bases and the J gene end by 5 bases; junction bases not matched to a gene: 22. The CDR3 spans 21 residues. This chain's CDR3 is CASSQVSLAGGWSGLQETQYF. The CDR3 DNA reads TGCGCCAGCAGCCAGGTCTCTCTAGCGGGAGGGTGGAGTGGACTCCAGGAGACCCAGTACTTC.

The rearrangement links TRBV28 to TRBJ1-1; no reliable D call. The V and J ends lost 6 bases and 4 bases respectively, with 6 bases between them. Germline V CDR1 and CDR2: MDHEN, SYDVKM. The CDR3 has 11 residues. The CDR3 region is CASRRVTEAFF. In DNA form, the CDR3 reads TGTGCCAGCAGAAGGGTCACTGAAGCTTTCTTT.

This clonotype was counted between two and nine times. This rearrangement joins TRBV2 to TRBJ2-7; D not certain. Trimming shortened V by 6 bases and J by 3 bases, and 9 bases separated the two germline ends. CDR1 is SNHLY and CDR2 is FYNNEI in the germline V gene. This CDR3 has 12 amino acids. The CDR3 DNA reads as TGTGCCAGCAGATTTACAGACTACGAGCAGTACTTC. Protein: CASRFTDYEQYF.

The chain joins TRBV6-1 to TRBJ2-1; 9 bases agree with TRBD2. There are 15 residues in the CDR3. The J segment lost 8 bases and the V segment lost 5 bases, leaving 10 bases of the junction unmatched. The V gene's germline CDR1 is MNHNS and CDR2 SASEGT. The CDR3 DNA follows: TGTGCCAGCAGTCGGCCGGCGGGAGGGTTCGATGAGCAGTTCTTC. It is translated as CASSRPAGGFDEQFF.

The chain couples TRBV3-1 to TRBJ2-1; the match to TRBD1 covers 12 bases. V gave up 4 bases and J gave up 8 bases; unmatched junction bases: 9. Germline V gives CDR1 LGHDT, CDR2 YNNKEL (reference sequence). The CDR3 consists of 16 residues. Here the CDR3 DNA reads TGTGCCAGCAGCCTCTTCCCGGGACAGGGGGCGGATGAGCAGTTCTTC. Translating it yields CASSLFPGQGADEQFF.

The rearrangement joins TRBV4-3 to TRBJ2-3; no clear D. In germline, CDR1 is LGHNA, CDR2 YSLEER. The V and J ends lost 1 base and 6 bases respectively, with 14 bases between them. The CDR3 totals 15 residues. CDR3 loop: CASSQGALLGDTQYF. The CDR3 DNA sequence: TGCGCCAGCAGCCAAGGGGCCCTTTTGGGGGATACGCAGTATTTT.

The table lists this clonotype with a few counts. V and J are TRBV28 and TRBJ1-2; 7 bases match TRBD1. This CDR3 has 13 amino acids. The germline CDR1 and CDR2 sequences are MDHEN and SYDVKM. V trimming: 6 bases; J trimming: 12 bases; junction bases outside the gene matches: 13. As DNA, the CDR3 is TGTGCCAGCAGGATTCCGGGACAGCCCCATCACACCTTC. It is translated as CASRIPGQPHHTF.